This TCR beta chain came from a study of beta chain features in type 1 diabetes. The overall study: The samples had around 100 million sorted cells examined in all. Study findings and constraints: In type 1 diabetes patients, VDJ junctions had fewer insertions; deletions at these junctions were more frequent.

The germline V gene has CDR1 SGHRS and CDR2 YFSETQ. This CDR3 region has 15 residues. Trimming removed 0 bases at V and 1 base at J, with 10 bases between. Isolated RNA was reverse transcribed in full, so expressed TCRB transcripts were sequenced. Sequenced by immunoSEQ multiplex PCR; TCRdb stores in-frame clones only, minus some. The table records about half a million clones, roughly an eighth of them present only once. This clone showed up just a few times. Its antigen remains unknown. The sequence derives from a woman aged 18-29 years in good health. The chain has TRBV5-1 and TRBJ1-1; D gene unclear. The source material was naive CD4+ T cells from blood. The CDR3 loop is CASSLARAGNTEAFF. The CDR3 DNA sequence: TGCGCCAGCAGCTTGGCGCGGGCGGGGAACACTGAAGCTTTCTTT.